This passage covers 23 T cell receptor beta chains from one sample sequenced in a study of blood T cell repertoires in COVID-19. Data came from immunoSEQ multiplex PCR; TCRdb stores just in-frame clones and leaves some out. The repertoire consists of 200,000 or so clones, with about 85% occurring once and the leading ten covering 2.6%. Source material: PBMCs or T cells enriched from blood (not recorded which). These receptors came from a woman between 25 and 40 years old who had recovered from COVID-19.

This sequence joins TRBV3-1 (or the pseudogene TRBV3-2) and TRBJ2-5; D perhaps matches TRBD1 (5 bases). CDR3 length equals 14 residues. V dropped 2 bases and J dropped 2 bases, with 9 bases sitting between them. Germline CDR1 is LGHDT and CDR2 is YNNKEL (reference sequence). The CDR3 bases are TGTGCCAGCAGCCAAAGTCACAGGCAAGAGACCCAGTACTTC. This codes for CASSQSHRQETQYF.

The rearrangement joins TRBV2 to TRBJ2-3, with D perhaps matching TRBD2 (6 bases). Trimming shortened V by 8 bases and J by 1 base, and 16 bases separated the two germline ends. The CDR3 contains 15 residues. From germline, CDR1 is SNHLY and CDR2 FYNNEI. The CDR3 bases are TGTGCCAGCCGCATGGAGGGACTTCGCACAGATACGCAGTATTTT. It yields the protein CASRMEGLRTDTQYF.

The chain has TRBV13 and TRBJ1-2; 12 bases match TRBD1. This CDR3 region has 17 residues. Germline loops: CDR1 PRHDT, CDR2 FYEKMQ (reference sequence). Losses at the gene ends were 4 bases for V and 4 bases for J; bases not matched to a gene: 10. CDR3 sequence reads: CASSSLLGQGATYGYTF. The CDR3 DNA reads TGTGCCAGCAGCTCGCTCTTGGGACAGGGGGCCACCTATGGCTACACCTTC.

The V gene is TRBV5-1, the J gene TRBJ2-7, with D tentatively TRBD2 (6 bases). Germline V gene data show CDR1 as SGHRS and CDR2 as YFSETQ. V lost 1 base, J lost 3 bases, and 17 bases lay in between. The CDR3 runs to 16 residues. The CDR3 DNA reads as TGCGCCAGCAGCTTGCCTTTCGGGGGAGGAGACTACGAGCAGTACTTC. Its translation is CASSLPFGGGDYEQYF.

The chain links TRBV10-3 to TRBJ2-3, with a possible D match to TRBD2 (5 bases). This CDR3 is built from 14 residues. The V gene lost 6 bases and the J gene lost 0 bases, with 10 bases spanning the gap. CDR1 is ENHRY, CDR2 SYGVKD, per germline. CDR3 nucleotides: TGTGCCATCAGAAAGGACTCTAGCACAGATACGCAGTATTTT. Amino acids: CAIRKDSSTDTQYF.

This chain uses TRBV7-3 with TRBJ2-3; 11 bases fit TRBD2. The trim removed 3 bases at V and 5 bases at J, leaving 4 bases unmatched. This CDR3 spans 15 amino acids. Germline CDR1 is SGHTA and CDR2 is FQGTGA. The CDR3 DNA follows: TGTGCCAGCAGCTTTGCTAGCGGGGGGTTAGATACGCAGTATTTT. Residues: CASSFASGGLDTQYF.

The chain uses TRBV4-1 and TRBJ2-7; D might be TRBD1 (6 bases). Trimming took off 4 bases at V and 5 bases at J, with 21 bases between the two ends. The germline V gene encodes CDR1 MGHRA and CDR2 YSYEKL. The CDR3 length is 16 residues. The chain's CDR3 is CASSPRGQQASNEQYF. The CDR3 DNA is TGCGCCAGCAGCCCCCGAGGACAGCAAGCTAGCAACGAGCAGTACTTC.

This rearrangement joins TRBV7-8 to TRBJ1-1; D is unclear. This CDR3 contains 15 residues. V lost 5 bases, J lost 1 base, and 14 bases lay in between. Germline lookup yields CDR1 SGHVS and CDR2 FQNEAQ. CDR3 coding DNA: TGTGCCAGCAGCAATTCTCGAGTTTCGAACACTGAAGCTTTCTTT. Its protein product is CASSNSRVSNTEAFF.

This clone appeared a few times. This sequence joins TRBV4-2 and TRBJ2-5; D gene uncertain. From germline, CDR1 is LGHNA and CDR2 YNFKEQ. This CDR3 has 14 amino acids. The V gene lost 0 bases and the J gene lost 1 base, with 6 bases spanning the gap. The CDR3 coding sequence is TGTGCCAGCAGCCAAGAGGCTCTCCAAGAGACCCAGTACTTC. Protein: CASSQEALQETQYF.

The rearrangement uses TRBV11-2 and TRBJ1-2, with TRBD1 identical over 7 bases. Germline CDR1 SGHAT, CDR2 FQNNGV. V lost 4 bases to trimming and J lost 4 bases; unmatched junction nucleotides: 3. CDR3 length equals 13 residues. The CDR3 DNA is TGTGCCAGCAGCTCGACAGGGCCCTATGGCTACACCTTC. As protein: CASSSTGPYGYTF.

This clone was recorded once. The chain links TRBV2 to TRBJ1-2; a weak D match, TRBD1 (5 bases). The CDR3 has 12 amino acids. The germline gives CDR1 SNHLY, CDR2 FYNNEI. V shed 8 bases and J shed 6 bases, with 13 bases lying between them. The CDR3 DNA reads TGTGCCAGCGGAGGGGATTTCGATGGCTACACCTTC. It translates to CASGGDFDGYTF.

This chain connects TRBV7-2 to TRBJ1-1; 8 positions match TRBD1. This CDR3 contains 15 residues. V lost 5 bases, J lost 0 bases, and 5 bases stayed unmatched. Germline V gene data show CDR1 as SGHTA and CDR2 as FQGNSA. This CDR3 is CASSPGQGMNTEAFF. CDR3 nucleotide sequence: TGTGCCAGCAGCCCAGGACAGGGCATGAACACTGAAGCTTTCTTT.

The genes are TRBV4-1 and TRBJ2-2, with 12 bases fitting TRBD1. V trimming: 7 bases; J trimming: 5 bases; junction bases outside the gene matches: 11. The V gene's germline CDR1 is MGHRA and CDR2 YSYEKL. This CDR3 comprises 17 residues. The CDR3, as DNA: TGCGCCAGCACCCGAGAAACGGGACAGGGGGCGACCGGGGAGCTGTTTTTT. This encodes CASTRETGQGATGELFF.

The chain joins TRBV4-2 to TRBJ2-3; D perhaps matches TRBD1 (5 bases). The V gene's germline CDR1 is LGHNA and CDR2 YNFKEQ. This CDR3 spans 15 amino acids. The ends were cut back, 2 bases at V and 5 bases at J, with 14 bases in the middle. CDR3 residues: CASSQTWQGRDTQYF. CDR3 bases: TGTGCCAGCAGCCAAACGTGGCAGGGAAGAGATACGCAGTATTTT.

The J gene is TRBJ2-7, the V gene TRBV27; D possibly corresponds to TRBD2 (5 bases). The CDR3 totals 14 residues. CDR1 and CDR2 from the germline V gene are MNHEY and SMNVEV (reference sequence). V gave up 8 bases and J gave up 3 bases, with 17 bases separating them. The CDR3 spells CASATGNSVYEQYF. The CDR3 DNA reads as TGTGCCAGCGCCACCGGGAACTCCGTCTACGAGCAGTACTTC.

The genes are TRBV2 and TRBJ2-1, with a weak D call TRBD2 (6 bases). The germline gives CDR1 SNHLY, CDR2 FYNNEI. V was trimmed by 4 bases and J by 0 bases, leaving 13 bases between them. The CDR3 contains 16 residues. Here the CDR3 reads CASSVVGGSSYNEQFF. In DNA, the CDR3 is TGTGCCAGCAGTGTGGTGGGGGGTAGCTCCTACAATGAGCAGTTCTTC.

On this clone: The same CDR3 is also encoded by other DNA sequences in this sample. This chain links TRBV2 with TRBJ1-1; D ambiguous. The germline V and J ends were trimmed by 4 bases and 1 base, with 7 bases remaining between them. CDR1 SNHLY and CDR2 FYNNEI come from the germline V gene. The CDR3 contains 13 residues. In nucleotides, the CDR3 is TGTGCCAGCAGTGGGCAACAGAACACTGAAGCTTTCTTT. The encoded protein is CASSGQQNTEAFF.

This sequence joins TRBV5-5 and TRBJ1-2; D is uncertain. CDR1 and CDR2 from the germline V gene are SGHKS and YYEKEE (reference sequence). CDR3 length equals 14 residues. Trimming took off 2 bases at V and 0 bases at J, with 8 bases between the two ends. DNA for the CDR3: TGTGCCAGCAGCTTCCGTTTAGCTAACTATGGCTACACCTTC. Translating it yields CASSFRLANYGYTF.

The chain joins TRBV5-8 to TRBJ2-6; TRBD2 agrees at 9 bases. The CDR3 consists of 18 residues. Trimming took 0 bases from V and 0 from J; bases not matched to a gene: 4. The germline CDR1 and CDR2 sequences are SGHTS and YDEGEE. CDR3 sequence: CASSLASGGTSGANVLTF. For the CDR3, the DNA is TGTGCCAGCAGCTTGGCCAGCGGGGGGACCTCTGGGGCCAACGTCCTGACTTTC.

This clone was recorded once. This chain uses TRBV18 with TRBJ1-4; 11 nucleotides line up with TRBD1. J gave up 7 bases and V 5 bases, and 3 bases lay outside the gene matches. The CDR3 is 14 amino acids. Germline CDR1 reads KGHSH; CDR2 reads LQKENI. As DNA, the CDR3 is TGTGCCAGCTCAACGGGACAGGGGGGTGAAAAACTGTTTTTT. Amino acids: CASSTGQGGEKLFF.

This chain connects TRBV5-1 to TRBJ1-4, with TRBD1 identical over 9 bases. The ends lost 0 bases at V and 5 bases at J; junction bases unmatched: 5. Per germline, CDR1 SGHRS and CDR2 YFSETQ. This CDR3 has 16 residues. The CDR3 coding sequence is TGCGCCAGCAGCTTGGATGGTGGGACAGGGAATGAAAAACTGTTTTTT. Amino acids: CASSLDGGTGNEKLFF. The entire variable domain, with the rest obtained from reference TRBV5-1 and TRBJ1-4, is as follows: KAGVTQTPRYLIKTRGQQVTLSCSPISGHRSVSWYQQTPGQGLQFLFEYFSETQRNKGNFPGRFSGRQFSNSRSEMNVSTLELGDSALYLCASSLDGGTGNEKLFFGSGTQLSVL.

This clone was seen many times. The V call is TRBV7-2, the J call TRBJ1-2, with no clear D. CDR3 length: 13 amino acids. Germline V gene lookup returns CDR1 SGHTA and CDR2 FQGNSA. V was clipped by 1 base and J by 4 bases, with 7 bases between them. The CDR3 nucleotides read TGTGCCAGCAGCTTAGAGGAGGGCTATGGCTACACCTTC. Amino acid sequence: CASSLEEGYGYTF.

CDR3 region: CASSIVSDNEQFF. In DNA, the CDR3 is TGTGCCAGTAGTATCGTCAGTGACAATGAGCAGTTCTTC. The V call is TRBV19, the J call TRBJ2-1, with D unresolved. Per germline, CDR1 LNHDA and CDR2 SQIVND (reference sequence). Trimming left V 3 bases short and J 5 bases short, with 8 bases between. This CDR3 contains 13 residues. Together with reference TRBV19 and TRBJ2-1, the CDR3 gives the full variable domain: DGGITQSPKYLFRKEGQNVTLSCEQNLNHDAMYWYRQDPGQGLRLIYYSQIVNDFQKGDIAEGYSVSREKKESFPLTVTSAQKNPTAFYLCASSIVSDNEQFFGPGTRLTVL.